Presented here are 25 T cell receptor beta chains from one specimen sequenced in a study of HIV-infected patients and healthy controls. Whole blood was used without fractionation, so all unsorted peripheral T cells were included. Around 0.5 ug RNA was reverse transcribed with alpha and beta constant-region primers. Alpha and beta chain libraries were made separately by chain-specific third strand synthesis with multiplexing indices. TCRdb re-called the 5' RACE reads with MiXCR, one entry per CDR3 protein. The table includes more than 15,000 distinct CDR3 sequences, approximately 8.3% detected once. The sample comprised blood. The receptors here all came from an adult in good health.

This clonotype came up many times. This chain connects TRBV4-1 to TRBJ2-1; D is possibly TRBD2 (6 bases). Germline V gives CDR1 MGHRA, CDR2 YSYEKL. This CDR3 has 16 residues. V shed 1 base and J shed 2 bases, with 12 bases lying between them. This CDR3 reads CASSQGARGTYNEQFF. CDR3 in DNA: TGCGCCAGCAGCCAAGGCGCGCGGGGAACCTACAATGAGCAGTTCTTC.

This clonotype was counted a few times. The V gene is TRBV28, the J gene TRBJ2-5; D may be TRBD2 (6 bases). Germline V gives CDR1 MDHEN, CDR2 SYDVKM. The CDR3 runs 14 residues. V lost 6 bases and J 9 bases, leaving 20 bases between the germline ends. CDR3 residues: CASSSRRGEASQYF. The CDR3, as DNA: TGTGCCAGCAGCTCCCGTCGAGGGGAGGCCTCCCAGTACTTC. Based on the CDR3 plus reference TRBV28 and TRBJ2-5, the full variable domain is DVKVTQSSRYLVKRTGEKVFLECVQDMDHENMFWYRQDPGLGLRLIYFSYDVKMKEKGDIPEGYSVSREKKERFSLILESASTNQTSMYLCASSSRRGEASQYFGPGTRLLVL.

This clonotype is categorized as medium-sized. This chain links TRBV10-3 with TRBJ2-4; possible D gene TRBD1, 8 bases. Trimming stripped 2 bases from V and 9 bases from J, with 23 bases between. The germline V gene has CDR1 ENHRY and CDR2 SYGVKD. The CDR3 loop spans 17 amino acids. The CDR3 DNA reads as TGTGCCATCAGTGAGCCCCGAGTCGGACAGGGAGGGGGCATTCAGTACTTC. Amino acids: CAISEPRVGQGGGIQYF.

This clonotype was picked up many times. V gene TRBV29-1 combines with J gene TRBJ1-5, with 9 bases identical to TRBD1. V shed 6 bases and J 7 bases; nucleotides not matched to a gene: 10. This CDR3 has 14 residues. The germline CDR1 and CDR2 sequences are SQVTM and ANQGSEA. The chain's CDR3 is CSVADRGFEQPQHF. In DNA, the CDR3 is TGCAGCGTCGCAGACAGGGGGTTTGAGCAGCCCCAGCATTTT.

This clonotype was recorded at least ten times. The V gene is TRBV19, the J gene TRBJ1-1; 9 bases align to TRBD1. The CDR3 is made up of 15 amino acids. Germline V gives CDR1 LNHDA, CDR2 SQIVND (reference sequence). V was pared by 2 bases and J by 4 bases, with 5 bases of the junction left unmatched. The CDR3, as DNA: TGTGCCAGTAGTATATCTTTGACAGGGGGCACTGAAGCTTTCTTT. Translating gives CASSISLTGGTEAFF.

This sequence joins TRBV5-1 and TRBJ1-1; D is ambiguous. With 4 bases removed from V and 2 bases from J, the gap between germline ends came to 6 bases. The CDR3 loop spans 12 amino acids. From germline, CDR1 is SGHRS and CDR2 YFSETQ. CDR3 loop: CASSVSNTEAFF. DNA of the CDR3: TGCGCCAGCAGCGTCAGTAACACTGAAGCTTTCTTT.

This clonotype was detected many times. V and J are TRBV5-1 and TRBJ1-2; 7 bases fit TRBD1. Trimming removed 4 bases from V and 1 base from J; junction bases left unmatched: 7. CDR1 and CDR2 (germline): SGHRS, YFSETQ. CDR3 length: 15 amino acids. This CDR3 reads CASSAGTAFNYGYTF. CDR3 in DNA: TGCGCCAGCAGCGCCGGGACAGCCTTTAACTATGGCTACACCTTC.

This clonotype occurred many times. V is TRBV7-2 and J is TRBJ2-2, with 10 bases matching TRBD2. CDR1 is SGHTA and CDR2 is FQGNSA in the germline V gene. The CDR3 is 16 residues long. With V trimmed by 5 bases and J by 8 bases, 11 bases remained unmatched. The CDR3 DNA sequence: TGTGCCAGCAGCAGAGCTAGCGGGAGAGATAGGGGGGAGCTGTTTTTT. Encoded protein: CASSRASGRDRGELFF.

This clonotype is judged medium-sized. This chain links TRBV4-1 with TRBJ2-1; D is unclear. The CDR3 extends over 15 amino acids. V was pared by 3 bases and J by 2 bases, with 11 bases between. Germline lookup yields CDR1 MGHRA and CDR2 YSYEKL. CDR3 DNA sequence: TGCGCCAGCAGCCAGCGACCCGGGCCCTACAATGAGCAGTTCTTC. Protein: CASSQRPGPYNEQFF.

This clonotype was seen at least ten times. This rearrangement joins TRBV5-1 to TRBJ1-5; TRBD1 matches 7 bases. Germline assignment: CDR1 SGHRS and CDR2 YFSETQ. This CDR3 comprises 15 residues. With V trimmed by 5 bases and J by 4 bases, 9 bases remained unmatched. DNA of the CDR3: TGCGCCAGCAGGGAGGGGACAGTTCCTAATCAGCCCCAGCATTTT. Translating it yields CASREGTVPNQPQHF.

This clonotype was seen only a few times. The chain joins TRBV6-5 to TRBJ1-2; 7 bases agree with TRBD1. Trimming removed 3 bases from V and 8 bases from J; junction bases left unmatched: 9. This CDR3 has 14 amino acids. Looked up from germline, CDR1 is MNHEY and CDR2 is SVGAGI. The CDR3 region has the DNA TGTGCCAGCAGTTATGGGACAGCTGAGAACGGCTACACCTTC. It specifies CASSYGTAENGYTF.

This clonotype was found many times. V usage is TRBV24-1 and J usage is TRBJ2-1; D is perhaps TRBD1 or TRBD2 (5 bases each). V lost 3 bases and J 0 bases, leaving 11 bases between the germline ends. Germline loops: CDR1 KGHDR, CDR2 SFDVKD. This CDR3 has 16 residues. CDR3 sequence: CATSDPGPSSYNEQFF. CDR3 in DNA: TGTGCCACCAGTGATCCGGGACCAAGCTCCTACAATGAGCAGTTCTTC.

This clonotype has a count of ten or more. The V gene is TRBV6-5, the J gene TRBJ2-7, with D perhaps matching TRBD2 (6 bases). The ends were cut back, 0 bases at V and 4 bases at J, with 19 bases in the middle. CDR3 length: 17 amino acids. Germline V gene lookup returns CDR1 MNHEY and CDR2 SVGAGI. This chain's CDR3 is CASSYSSPGGGQYEQYF. Written as DNA, the CDR3 is TGTGCCAGCAGTTACTCGTCTCCCGGGGGAGGCCAGTACGAGCAGTACTTC.

This clonotype was found many times. The rearrangement joins TRBV20-1 to TRBJ2-3; TRBD1 is a possible D gene (6 bases). The CDR3 is made up of 13 amino acids. The germline V and J ends were trimmed by 0 bases and 2 bases, with 6 bases remaining between them. CDR1 DFQATT and CDR2 SNEGSKA come from the germline V gene (reference sequence). The CDR3 DNA is TGCAGTGCTAGAGAGGGGGCCACAGATACGCAGTATTTT. Protein sequence: CSAREGATDTQYF.

The chain couples TRBV12-3 or TRBV12-4 to TRBJ1-2; D call uncertain. The CDR3 totals 12 residues. Trimming pared 6 bases from V and 5 bases from J, leaving 10 bases between. The CDR3 region is CASRTELYGYTF. In DNA, the CDR3 is TGTGCCAGCAGGACGGAATTGTATGGCTACACCTTC.

This clonotype was seen a few times. The chain combines TRBV6-5 with TRBJ1-1; D is possibly TRBD1 (6 bases). Germline loops: CDR1 MNHEY, CDR2 SVGAGI. This CDR3 is 14 amino acids long. Trimming took off 3 bases at V and 0 bases at J, with 8 bases between the two ends. This CDR3 reads CASSYDRLNTEAFF. Here the CDR3 DNA reads TGTGCCAGCAGTTATGACAGGTTGAACACTGAAGCTTTCTTT.

This chain joins TRBV28 and TRBJ2-4; 8 nucleotides align to TRBD1. The CDR3 extends over 18 amino acids. J gave up 2 bases and V 8 bases, and 17 bases lay outside the gene matches. Germline lookup yields CDR1 MDHEN and CDR2 SYDVKM. The CDR3 DNA follows: TGTGCCAGCCAAGCCCTCCTTCAGGGGGCAGGGACCAAAAACATTCAGTACTTC. It codes for CASQALLQGAGTKNIQYF.

Within the sample, this clonotype is medium-sized. This chain joins TRBV6-4 and TRBJ2-1; 10 bases match TRBD2. The CDR3 spans 14 residues. Per the germline V gene, CDR1 is MRHNA and CDR2 is SNTAGT. With V trimmed by 6 bases and J by 6 bases, 5 bases remained unmatched. CDR3 nucleotides: TGTGCCAGCAGCCTAGCGGGAGAATCCAATGAGCAGTTCTTC. It is translated as CASSLAGESNEQFF.

The table lists this clonotype with many counts. This chain connects TRBV13 to TRBJ2-3; 11 nucleotides agree with TRBD2. CDR3 length: 17 residues. CDR1 is PRHDT and CDR2 is FYEKMQ in the germline V gene (reference sequence). Germline trimming cut 5 bases from V and 6 bases from J; bases unmatched to any gene: 13. CDR3 in DNA: TGTGCCAGCAGCACCCTGACTAGCGGGATTTCCCAGGATACGCAGTATTTT. This codes for CASSTLTSGISQDTQYF.

This clonotype was seen ten or more times. The gene calls are TRBV6-5 and TRBJ1-6; 9 bases are a match to TRBD1. This CDR3 contains 15 residues. The germline gives CDR1 MNHEY, CDR2 SVGAGI. V dropped 6 bases and J dropped 9; count of bases not matched to a gene: 9. The CDR3 region has the DNA TGTGCCAGCAGCCGGACAGGGGAAGTGAGTTCACCCCTCCACTTT. Its protein is CASSRTGEVSSPLHF.

The chain couples TRBV9 to TRBJ2-1; a weak D match, TRBD1 (6 bases). CDR1 is SGDLS and CDR2 is YYNGEE in the germline V gene. The V gene lost 0 bases and the J gene lost 10 bases, with 11 bases spanning the gap. The CDR3 consists of 13 residues. The CDR3 nucleotides read TGTGCCAGCAGCGTAGATCAGGGGCGAGAGCAGTTCTTC. Translation: CASSVDQGREQFF.

The rearrangement uses TRBV21-1 and TRBJ2-7; TRBD2, as called in the table, went unchecked against the DNA. TRBV21-1 is noted as a pseudogene. The CDR3 length is 14 residues. CDR3 in amino acids: CASSNLAGGNEQYF. The CDR3 bases are TGTGCCAGCAGCAATTTAGCGGGAGGGAACGAGCAGTACTTC.

By share, this clonotype ranks as medium-sized. The chain joins TRBV20-1 to TRBJ1-1; possible D gene TRBD1, 5 bases. Germline CDR1 is DFQATT and CDR2 is SNEGSKA (reference sequence). This CDR3 contains 14 residues. V was trimmed by 1 base and J by 0 bases, leaving 9 bases between them. CDR3 amino acids: CSARGTPMNTEAFF. The CDR3 DNA is TGCAGTGCTAGAGGGACACCGATGAACACTGAAGCTTTCTTT.

At least ten counts were recorded for this clonotype. V gene TRBV5-1 combines with J gene TRBJ2-1, with 11 bases that match TRBD2. The CDR3 length is 15 residues. The germline V gene encodes CDR1 SGHRS and CDR2 YFSETQ. The J segment lost 12 bases and the V segment lost 4 bases, leaving 12 bases of the junction unmatched. This CDR3 reads CASSARLAGKSGQFF. As DNA, the CDR3 is TGCGCCAGCAGCGCTAGACTAGCGGGAAAATCTGGGCAGTTCTTC.

This clonotype is labeled large. The chain combines TRBV9 with TRBJ2-5; TRBD1 might be the D (5 bases). Trimming took 3 bases from V and 4 from J, leaving 19 bases between them. The CDR3 runs 16 residues. Germline CDR1 and CDR2: SGDLS and YYNGEE. CDR3 in DNA: TGTGCCAGCAGCGCAGCTAAAGGGGCCTGGGGAGAGACCCAGTACTTC. Residues: CASSAAKGAWGETQYF.